This T cell receptor (beta chain) was documented in a study of OX40 agonist ivuxolimab in advanced cancers. Study outcomes and limitations: Undetermined was the antigen specificity of the expanded peripheral T cells.

TCRdb's table, derived via immunoSEQ multiplex PCR, lists solely in-frame clones and lacks some. Of 70,000 to 95,000 clones listed, about 85% are singletons. On this clone itself: What it binds is not known.

Germline V gives CDR1 SGHDT, CDR2 YYEEEE. V was clipped by 0 bases and J by 8 bases, with 12 bases between them. The CDR3 loop spans 14 amino acids. This TCR came from an adult with an advanced solid tumor such as melanoma, head and neck, liver or kidney cancer. The chain employs TRBV5-6 and TRBJ2-1, with D tentatively TRBD1 (5 bases). Sequenced material: CD4+ or CD8+ T cells sorted from blood, taken in a trial of the OX40 agonist ivuxolimab. The DNA for the CDR3 is TGTGCCAGCAGCTTGGCCAGGGATCCGGATGAGCAGTTCTTC. This gives the protein CASSLARDPDEQFF.